This T cell receptor beta chain originates from a study of OX40 agonist ivuxolimab in advanced cancers. About the study: Ivuxolimab, an agonistic anti-OX40 (CD134) antibody, was given to patients. It was permissible to have had prior anti-PD-1, anti-PD-L1 or anti-CTLA-4 therapy, and over 35% had some.

The protocol was immunoSEQ multiplex PCR, while the TCRdb copy is restricted to in-frame clones and leaves out a portion. The sample comprises roughly 26,000 clones, around nine tenths of which are singletons, and about 20% rests with the top ten. Autoimmune disease history or systemic immunosuppression led to patient exclusion. Findings and limits, study-wide: Clonal expansion from baseline to week 6 occurred in both CD4+ and CD8+ T cells.

This clone has just a few counts. Its antigen is still unknown. The specimen was CD4+ or CD8+ T cells sorted from blood, collected in a trial of the OX40 agonist ivuxolimab. This sequence was found in an adult with an advanced solid tumor such as melanoma, head and neck, liver or kidney cancer.

CDR3 region: CASSMGSAPEAFF. In DNA, the CDR3 is TGTGCCAGCAGTATGGGGTCCGCGCCTGAAGCTTTCTTT. This rearrangement joins TRBV6-5 to TRBJ1-1; D gene unclear. The germline V and J ends were trimmed by 5 bases and 6 bases, with 13 bases remaining between them. The CDR3 consists of 13 residues. CDR1 and CDR2 from the germline V gene are MNHEY and SVGAGI.